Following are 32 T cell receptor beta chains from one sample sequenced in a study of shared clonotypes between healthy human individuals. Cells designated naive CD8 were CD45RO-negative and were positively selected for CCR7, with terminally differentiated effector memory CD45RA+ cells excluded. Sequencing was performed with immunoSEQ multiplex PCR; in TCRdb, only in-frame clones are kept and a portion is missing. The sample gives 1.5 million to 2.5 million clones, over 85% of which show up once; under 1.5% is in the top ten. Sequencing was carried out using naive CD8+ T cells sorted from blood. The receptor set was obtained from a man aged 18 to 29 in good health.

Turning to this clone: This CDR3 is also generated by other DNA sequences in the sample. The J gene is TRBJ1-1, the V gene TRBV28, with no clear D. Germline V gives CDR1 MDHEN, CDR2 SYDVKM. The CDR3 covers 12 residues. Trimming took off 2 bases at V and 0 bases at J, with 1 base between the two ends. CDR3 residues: CASSLMNTEAFF. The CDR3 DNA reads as TGTGCCAGCAGTTTAATGAACACTGAAGCTTTCTTT.

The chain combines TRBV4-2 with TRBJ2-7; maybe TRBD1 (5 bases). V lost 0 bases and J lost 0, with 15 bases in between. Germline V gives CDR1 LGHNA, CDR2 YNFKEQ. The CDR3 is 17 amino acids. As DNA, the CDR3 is TGTGCCAGCAGCCAAGAAGAGTCCAGGGTCTTCTCCTACGAGCAGTACTTC. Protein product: CASSQEESRVFSYEQYF.

CDR3 nucleotide sequence: TGTGCCAGCAGCTCGACAGGGGGCTACAACGAGCAGTACTTC. Translating gives CASSSTGGYNEQYF. V gene TRBV7-2 combines with J gene TRBJ2-7; 10 bases fit TRBD1. Losses at the gene ends were 4 bases for V and 5 bases for J; bases not matched to a gene: 5. Germline-derived CDR1 and CDR2 are SGHTA and FQGNSA. The CDR3 has 14 residues.

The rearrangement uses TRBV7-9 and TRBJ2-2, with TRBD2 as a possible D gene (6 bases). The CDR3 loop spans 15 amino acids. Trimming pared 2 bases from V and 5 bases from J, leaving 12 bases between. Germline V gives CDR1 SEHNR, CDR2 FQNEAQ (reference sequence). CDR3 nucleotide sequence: TGTGCCAGCAGCTTATCCTATGGGGGGACCGGGGAGCTGTTTTTT. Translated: CASSLSYGGTGELFF.

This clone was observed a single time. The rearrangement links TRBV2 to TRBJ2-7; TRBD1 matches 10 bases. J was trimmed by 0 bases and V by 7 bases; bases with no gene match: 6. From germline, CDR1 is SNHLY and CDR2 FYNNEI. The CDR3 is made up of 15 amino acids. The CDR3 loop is CASKEGQGFSYEQYF. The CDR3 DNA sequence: TGTGCCAGCAAGGAGGGACAGGGGTTCTCCTACGAGCAGTACTTC.

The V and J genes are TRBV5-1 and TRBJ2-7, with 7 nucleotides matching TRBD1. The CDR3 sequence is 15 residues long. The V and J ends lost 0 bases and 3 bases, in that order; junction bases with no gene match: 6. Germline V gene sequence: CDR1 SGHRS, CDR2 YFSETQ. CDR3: CASSLVQGIVYEQYF. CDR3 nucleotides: TGCGCCAGCAGCTTGGTACAGGGGATTGTCTACGAGCAGTACTTC.

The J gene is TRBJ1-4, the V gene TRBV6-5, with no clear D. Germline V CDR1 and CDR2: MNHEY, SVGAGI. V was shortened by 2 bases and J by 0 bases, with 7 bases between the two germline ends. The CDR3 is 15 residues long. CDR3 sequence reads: CASSYGVATNEKLFF. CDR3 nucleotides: TGTGCCAGCAGTTACGGCGTAGCAACTAATGAAAAACTGTTTTTT.

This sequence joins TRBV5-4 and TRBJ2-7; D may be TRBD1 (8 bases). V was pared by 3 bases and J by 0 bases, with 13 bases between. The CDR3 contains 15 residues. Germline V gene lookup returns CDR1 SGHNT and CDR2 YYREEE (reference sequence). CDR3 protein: CASSYRGGSSYEQYF. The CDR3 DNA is TGTGCCAGCAGCTACAGGGGGGGGAGCTCCTACGAGCAGTACTTC.

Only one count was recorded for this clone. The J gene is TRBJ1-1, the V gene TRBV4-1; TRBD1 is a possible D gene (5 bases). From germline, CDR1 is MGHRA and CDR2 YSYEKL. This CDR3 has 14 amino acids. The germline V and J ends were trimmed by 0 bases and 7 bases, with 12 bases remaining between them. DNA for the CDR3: TGCGCCAGCAGCCAAGAGGGGCTCTGGGGTGAAGCTTTCTTT. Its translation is CASSQEGLWGEAFF.

The CDR3 DNA is TGCGCCAGCAGTGAAGGTCAGGGGGCGGGTTATGTGAACACTGAAGCTTTCTTT. Protein: CASSEGQGAGYVNTEAFF. The J gene is TRBJ1-1, the V gene TRBV10-2; 8 nucleotides align to TRBD1. Trimming removed 3 bases from V and 0 bases from J; junction bases left unmatched: 12. The CDR3 has 18 residues. The germline V gene encodes CDR1 WSHSY and CDR2 SAAADI.

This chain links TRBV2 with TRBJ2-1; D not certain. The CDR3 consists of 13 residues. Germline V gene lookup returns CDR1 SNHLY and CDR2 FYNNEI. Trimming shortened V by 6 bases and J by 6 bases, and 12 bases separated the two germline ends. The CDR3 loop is CASRFSMGNEQFF. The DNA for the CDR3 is TGTGCCAGCAGATTTTCTATGGGCAATGAGCAGTTCTTC.

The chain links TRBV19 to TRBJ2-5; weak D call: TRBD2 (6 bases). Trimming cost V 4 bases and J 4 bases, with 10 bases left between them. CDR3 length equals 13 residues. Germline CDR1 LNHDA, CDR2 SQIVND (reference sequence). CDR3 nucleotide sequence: TGTGCCAGTAGTAGTAGCGGAACAGAGACCCAGTACTTC. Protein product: CASSSSGTETQYF.

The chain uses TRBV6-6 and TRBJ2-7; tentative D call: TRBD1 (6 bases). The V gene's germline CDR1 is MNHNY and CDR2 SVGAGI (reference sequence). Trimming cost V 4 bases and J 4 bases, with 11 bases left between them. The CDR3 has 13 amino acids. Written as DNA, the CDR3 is TGTGCCAGCAGTTTAGACAGGTTATACGAGCAGTACTTC. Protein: CASSLDRLYEQYF.

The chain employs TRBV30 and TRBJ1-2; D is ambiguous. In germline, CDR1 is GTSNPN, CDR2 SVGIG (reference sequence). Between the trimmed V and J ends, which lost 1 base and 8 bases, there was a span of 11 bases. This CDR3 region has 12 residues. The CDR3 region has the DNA TGTGCCTGGAGTGCAGGCTTGCGGGGCTACACCTTC. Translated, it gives CAWSAGLRGYTF.

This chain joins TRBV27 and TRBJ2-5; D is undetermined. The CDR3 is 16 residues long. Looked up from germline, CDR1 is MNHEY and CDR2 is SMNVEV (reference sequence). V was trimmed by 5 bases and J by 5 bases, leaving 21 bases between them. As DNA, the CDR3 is TGTGCCAGCAGTCCTATTCCCCCGAGACCCGGGGAGACCCAGTACTTC. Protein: CASSPIPPRPGETQYF.

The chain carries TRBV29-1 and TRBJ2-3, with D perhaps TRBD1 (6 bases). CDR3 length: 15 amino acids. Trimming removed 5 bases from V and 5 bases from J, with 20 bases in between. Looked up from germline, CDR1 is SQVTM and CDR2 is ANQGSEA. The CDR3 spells CSVISGTLVGDTQYF. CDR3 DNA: TGCAGCGTTATATCCGGGACACTGGTGGGAGATACGCAGTATTTT.

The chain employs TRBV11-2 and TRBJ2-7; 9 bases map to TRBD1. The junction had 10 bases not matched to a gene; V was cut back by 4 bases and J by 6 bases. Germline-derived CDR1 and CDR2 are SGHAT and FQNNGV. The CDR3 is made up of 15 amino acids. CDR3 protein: CASSWDGTGTSEQYF. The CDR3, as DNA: TGTGCCAGCAGCTGGGACGGGACAGGGACTTCCGAGCAGTACTTC. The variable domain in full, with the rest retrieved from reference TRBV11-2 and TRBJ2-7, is EAGVAQSPRYKIIEKRQSVAFWCNPISGHATLYWYQQILGQGPKLLIQFQNNGVVDDSQLPKDRFSAERLKGVDSTLKIQPAKLEDSAVYLCASSWDGTGTSEQYFGPGTRLTVT.

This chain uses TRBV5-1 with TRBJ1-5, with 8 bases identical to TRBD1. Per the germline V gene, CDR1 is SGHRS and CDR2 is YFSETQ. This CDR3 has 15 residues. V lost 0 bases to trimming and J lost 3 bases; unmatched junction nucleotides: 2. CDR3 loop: CASSLAGGYNQPQHF. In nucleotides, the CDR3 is TGCGCCAGCAGCTTGGCAGGGGGCTACAATCAGCCCCAGCATTTT.

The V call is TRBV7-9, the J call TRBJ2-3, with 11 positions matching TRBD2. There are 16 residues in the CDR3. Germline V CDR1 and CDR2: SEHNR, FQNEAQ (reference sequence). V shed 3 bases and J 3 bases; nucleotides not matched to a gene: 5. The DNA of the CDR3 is TGTGCCAGCAGCTTCACACTAGCGGGAGTTACAGATACGCAGTATTTT. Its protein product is CASSFTLAGVTDTQYF.

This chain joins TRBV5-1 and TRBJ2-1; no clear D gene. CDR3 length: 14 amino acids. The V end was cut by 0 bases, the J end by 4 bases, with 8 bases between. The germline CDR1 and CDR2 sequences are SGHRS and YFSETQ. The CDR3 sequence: CASSLVPEYNEQFF. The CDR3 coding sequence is TGCGCCAGCAGCTTGGTCCCGGAGTACAATGAGCAGTTCTTC.

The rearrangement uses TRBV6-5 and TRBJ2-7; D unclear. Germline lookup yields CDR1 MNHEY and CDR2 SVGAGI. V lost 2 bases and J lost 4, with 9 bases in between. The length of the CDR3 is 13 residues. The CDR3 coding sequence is TGTGCCAGCAGTTACACCCAGTCGTACGAGCAGTACTTC. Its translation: CASSYTQSYEQYF.

The DNA for the CDR3 is TGTGCCAGCAGCACTTCTCTGAAAAAAGCTTTCTTT. Amino acids: CASSTSLKKAFF. V gene TRBV7-9 combines with J gene TRBJ1-1; D is undetermined. Germline CDR1 is SEHNR and CDR2 is FQNEAQ (reference sequence). CDR3 length equals 12 residues. Trimming left V 5 bases short and J 9 bases short, with 13 bases between. The whole variable domain, filled in from reference TRBV7-9 and TRBJ1-1, reads DTGVSQNPRHKITKRGQNVTFRCDPISEHNRLYWYRQTLGQGPEFLTYFQNEAQLEKSRLLSDRFSAERPKGSFSTLEIQRTEQGDSAMYLCASSTSLKKAFFGQGTRLTVV.

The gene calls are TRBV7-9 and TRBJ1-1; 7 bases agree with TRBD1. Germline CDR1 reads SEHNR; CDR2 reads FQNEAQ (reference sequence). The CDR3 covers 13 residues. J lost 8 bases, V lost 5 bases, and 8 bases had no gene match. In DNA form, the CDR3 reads TGTGCCAGCAGCCCCCGGGACAGCCCCGAAGCTTTCTTT. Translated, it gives CASSPRDSPEAFF.

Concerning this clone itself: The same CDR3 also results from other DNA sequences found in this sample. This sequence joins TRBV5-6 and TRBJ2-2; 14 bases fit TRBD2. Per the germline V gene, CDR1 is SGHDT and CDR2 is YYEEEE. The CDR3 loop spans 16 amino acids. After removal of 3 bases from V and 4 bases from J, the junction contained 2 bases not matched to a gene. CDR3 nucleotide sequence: TGTGCCAGCAGCTCGGGACTAGCGGGAGTCACCGGGGAGCTGTTTTTT. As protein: CASSSGLAGVTGELFF.

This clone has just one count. CDR3 coding DNA: TGTGCCAGTAGTATTGGCAGGGGGCGGCGAACTGAAGCTTTCTTT. Amino acid sequence: CASSIGRGRRTEAFF. The chain combines TRBV19 with TRBJ1-1, with 8 bases matching TRBD1. Germline loops: CDR1 LNHDA, CDR2 SQIVND (reference sequence). CDR3 size: 15 residues. V trimming: 3 bases; J trimming: 5 bases; junction bases outside the gene matches: 8.

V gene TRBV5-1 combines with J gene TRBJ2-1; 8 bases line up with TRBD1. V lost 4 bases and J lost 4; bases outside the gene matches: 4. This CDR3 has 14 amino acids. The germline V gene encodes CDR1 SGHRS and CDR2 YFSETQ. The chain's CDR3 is CASSLRTGYNEQFF. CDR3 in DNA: TGCGCCAGCAGCCTAAGGACAGGGTACAATGAGCAGTTCTTC.

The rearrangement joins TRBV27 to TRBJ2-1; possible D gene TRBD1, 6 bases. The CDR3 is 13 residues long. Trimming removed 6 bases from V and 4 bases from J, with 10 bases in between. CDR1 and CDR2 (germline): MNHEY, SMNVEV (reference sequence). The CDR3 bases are TGTGCCAGCAGCCAAACAGGGTACAATGAGCAGTTCTTC. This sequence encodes CASSQTGYNEQFF.

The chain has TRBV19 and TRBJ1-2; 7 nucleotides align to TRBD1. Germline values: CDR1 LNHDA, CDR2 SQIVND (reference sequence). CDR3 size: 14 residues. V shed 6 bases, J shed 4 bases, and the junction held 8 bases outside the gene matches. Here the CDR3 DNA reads TGTGCCAGTAGAGACAGGGCATCCCTCTATGGCTACACCTTC. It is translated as CASRDRASLYGYTF.

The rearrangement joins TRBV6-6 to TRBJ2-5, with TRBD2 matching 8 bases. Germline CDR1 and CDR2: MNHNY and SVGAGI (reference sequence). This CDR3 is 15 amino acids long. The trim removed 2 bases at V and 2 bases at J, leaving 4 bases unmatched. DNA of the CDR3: TGTGCCAGCAGTTACACGGGAGGGAATCAAGAGACCCAGTACTTC. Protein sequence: CASSYTGGNQETQYF.

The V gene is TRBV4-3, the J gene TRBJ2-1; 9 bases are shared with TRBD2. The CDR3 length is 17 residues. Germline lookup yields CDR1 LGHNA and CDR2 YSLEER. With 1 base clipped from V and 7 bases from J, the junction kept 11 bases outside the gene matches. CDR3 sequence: CASSQVSLAGNGNEQFF. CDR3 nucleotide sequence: TGCGCCAGCAGCCAAGTTTCTCTAGCGGGAAACGGTAATGAGCAGTTCTTC.

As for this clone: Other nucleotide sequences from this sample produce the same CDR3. The CDR3 region is CASSFRAGNTIYF. For the CDR3, the DNA is TGTGCCAGCAGCTTTCGGGCTGGAAACACCATATATTTT. J is TRBJ1-3 and V is TRBV5-4; D not certain. Trimming left V 2 bases short and J 2 bases short, with 5 bases between. The CDR3 has 13 residues. Per the germline V gene, CDR1 is SGHNT and CDR2 is YYREEE (reference sequence).

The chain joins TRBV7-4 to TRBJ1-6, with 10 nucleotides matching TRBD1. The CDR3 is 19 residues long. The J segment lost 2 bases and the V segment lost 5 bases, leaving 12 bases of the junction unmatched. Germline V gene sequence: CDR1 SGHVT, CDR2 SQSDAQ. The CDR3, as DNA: TGTGCCAGCAGCACTTCACCCCGGGACAGGGGCACCTATAATTCACCCCTCCACTTT. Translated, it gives CASSTSPRDRGTYNSPLHF.